A single sample gave rise to the 27 T cell receptor beta chains below, sequenced in a study of T-cell memory formation after mild COVID-19 (dated by TCRdb to about 2021). Libraries were constructed by 5' RACE. TCRdb lists the instrument as Illumina NovaSeq 6000. TCRdb passed the public sequencing reads through fastp at Q25 and MiXCR, retaining productive beta sequences. For every CDR3 protein sequence, its rows merge into one entry that carries the most common genes and DNA. In all, the sample holds 250,000 to 350,000 distinct CDR3 sequences, and 15% to 20% of those were seen once. The top ten constitute roughly 22% of the sample. Sequencing was carried out using PBMCs or a T cell subset sorted from them (not recorded which). These receptors came from a man younger than 35 who had mild COVID-19 (a few samples of this study predate the infection). The sample titles of this study are shuffled in the database, so cell type and time point are left out; the donor was told from shared clones.

This clonotype occurred many times. The genes are TRBV11-2 and TRBJ2-2; D is possibly TRBD2 (6 bases). Germline assignment: CDR1 SGHAT and CDR2 FQNNGV. This CDR3 comprises 17 residues. The germline V and J ends were trimmed by 5 bases and 4 bases, with 20 bases remaining between them. The chain's CDR3 is CASSNLRGGPGTGELFF. DNA of the CDR3: TGTGCCAGCAGCAACTTGCGGGGAGGCCCGGGCACCGGGGAGCTGTTTTTT.

The chain combines TRBV6-6 with TRBJ2-1; no clear D. The CDR3 spans 15 residues. Germline V CDR1 and CDR2: MNHNY, SVGAGI (reference sequence). V lost 8 bases to trimming and J lost 1 base, with 15 bases between them. CDR3 protein: CASGSGLRSYNEQFF. Written as DNA, the CDR3 is TGTGCCAGCGGCTCGGGCCTACGGTCCTACAATGAGCAGTTCTTC.

This clonotype was seen repeatedly, ten times or more. The V and J genes are TRBV5-5 and TRBJ2-2; D is perhaps TRBD2 (5 bases). The CDR3 sequence is 14 residues long. The germline CDR1 and CDR2 sequences are SGHKS and YYEKEE (reference sequence). The germline V and J ends were trimmed by 2 bases and 1 base, with 6 bases remaining between them. The CDR3 loop is CASSFSGNTGELFF. The CDR3 region has the DNA TGTGCCAGCAGCTTCAGCGGGAACACCGGGGAGCTGTTTTTT.

This clonotype has just a few counts. J is TRBJ2-5 and V is TRBV20-1, with D tentatively TRBD1 (5 bases). Germline loops: CDR1 DFQATT, CDR2 SNEGSKA (reference sequence). CDR3 length equals 11 residues. Trimming cost V 6 bases and J 5 bases, with 10 bases left between them. CDR3 amino acids: CSATEWETQYF. The CDR3 region has the DNA TGCAGTGCGACAGAGTGGGAGACCCAGTACTTC.

This clonotype has more than one count but fewer than ten. The chain combines TRBV18 with TRBJ1-1; D is ambiguous. CDR1 and CDR2 from the germline V gene are KGHSH and LQKENI. Trimming stripped 3 bases from V and 0 bases from J, with 20 bases between. This CDR3 region has 18 residues. The DNA of the CDR3 is TGTGCCAGCTCACCGTCGGTAGCACTCGCCTCAATGAACACTGAAGCTTTCTTT. It specifies CASSPSVALASMNTEAFF. The full variable domain, with the rest looked up from reference TRBV18 and TRBJ1-1, is NAGVMQNPRHLVRRRGQEARLRCSPMKGHSHVYWYRQLPEEGLKFMVYLQKENIIDESGMPKERFSAEFPKEGPSILRIQQVVRGDSAAYFCASSPSVALASMNTEAFFGQGTRLTVV.

This clonotype appeared a few times. This chain uses TRBV5-1 with TRBJ2-1; the match to TRBD1 covers 9 bases. The CDR3 has 14 amino acids. The ends lost 7 bases at V and 8 bases at J; junction bases unmatched: 10. In germline, CDR1 is SGHRS, CDR2 YFSETQ. The CDR3 DNA is TGCGCCAGCGGGGACAGGGTAGCAGCCGATGAGCAGTTCTTC. Protein product: CASGDRVAADEQFF. The full variable domain, with the rest looked up from reference TRBV5-1 and TRBJ2-1, is KAGVTQTPRYLIKTRGQQVTLSCSPISGHRSVSWYQQTPGQGLQFLFEYFSETQRNKGNFPGRFSGRQFSNSRSEMNVSTLELGDSALYLCASGDRVAADEQFFGPGTRLTVL.

The gene calls are TRBV5-4 and TRBJ1-1; 7 positions agree with TRBD1. This CDR3 spans 17 amino acids. The germline V gene has CDR1 SGHNT and CDR2 YYREEE (reference sequence). The J segment lost 0 bases and the V segment lost 0 bases, leaving 8 bases of the junction unmatched. CDR3 in amino acids: CASSLAYRDSLNTEAFF. In DNA form, the CDR3 reads TGTGCCAGCAGCTTGGCCTATCGGGACAGCCTGAACACTGAAGCTTTCTTT.

The table lists this clonotype with a few counts. The chain couples TRBV4-2 to TRBJ2-2; 8 bases map to TRBD2. Germline V CDR1 and CDR2: LGHNA, YNFKEQ. This CDR3 has 14 residues. V shed 3 bases and J 8 bases; nucleotides not matched to a gene: 5. CDR3 DNA: TGTGCCAGCAGCCAGCTTAGCGGGGTGGGGGAGCTGTTTTTT. It encodes CASSQLSGVGELFF.

This clonotype was seen only a few times. The chain links TRBV20-1 to TRBJ2-3; D assignment may be TRBD1 or TRBD2 (5 bases each). V was pared by 5 bases and J by 5 bases, with 17 bases between. Germline-derived CDR1 and CDR2 are DFQATT and SNEGSKA (reference sequence). The CDR3 runs 14 residues. CDR3 DNA sequence: TGCAGTGCTTTGGGGACCCTAGCTGGAGATACGCAGTATTTT. Amino acid sequence: CSALGTLAGDTQYF.

This clonotype has a count of ten or more. The chain is built from TRBV19 and TRBJ2-2; TRBD1 or TRBD2 may be the D gene (5 bases each). Germline assignment: CDR1 LNHDA and CDR2 SQIVND (reference sequence). This CDR3 is 14 amino acids long. Trimming cost V 10 bases and J 0 bases, with 12 bases left between them. The CDR3 coding sequence is TGTGCCACCTCGGGGACCGCGAACACCGGGGAGCTGTTTTTT. Translated, it gives CATSGTANTGELFF.

J is TRBJ2-7 and V is TRBV27; 7 nucleotides agree with TRBD1. CDR3 length: 13 residues. Germline CDR1 MNHEY, CDR2 SMNVEV (reference sequence). V was pared by 5 bases and J by 5 bases, with 6 bases of the junction left unmatched. The CDR3 DNA reads as TGTGCCAGCAGTCGACGACAGGGCGACGAGCAGTACTTC. Its translation is CASSRRQGDEQYF.

J is TRBJ2-3 and V is TRBV27; D is undetermined. V lost 6 bases to trimming and J lost 0 bases, with 16 bases between them. Germline V gives CDR1 MNHEY, CDR2 SMNVEV (reference sequence). This CDR3 is 16 amino acids long. CDR3 sequence: CASSPWWETSTDTQYF. Written as DNA, the CDR3 is TGTGCCAGCAGCCCTTGGTGGGAAACTAGCACAGATACGCAGTATTTT.

The J gene is TRBJ2-1, the V gene TRBV7-9; 10 positions agree with TRBD2. This CDR3 spans 19 amino acids. Per germline, CDR1 SEHNR and CDR2 FQNEAQ (reference sequence). With V trimmed by 5 bases and J by 3 bases, 16 bases remained unmatched. The CDR3 loop reads CASSLPLSPSGGFYNEQFF. The CDR3 coding sequence is TGTGCCAGCAGCCTACCCCTAAGCCCTAGCGGGGGCTTCTACAATGAGCAGTTCTTC.

This rearrangement joins TRBV7-4 to TRBJ1-5; D is possibly TRBD1 (5 bases). CDR1 SGHVT and CDR2 SQSDAQ come from the germline V gene. V was pared by 5 bases and J by 7 bases, with 18 bases between. This CDR3 contains 15 residues. The CDR3 reads CASSPGHKSGQPQHF. Here the CDR3 DNA reads TGTGCCAGCAGCCCGGGGCATAAATCTGGGCAGCCCCAGCATTTT.

This clonotype was seen a handful of times. The chain is built from TRBV4-3 and TRBJ1-3; TRBD1 agrees at 8 bases. The CDR3 loop spans 16 amino acids. CDR1 is LGHNA, CDR2 YSLEER, per germline. After removal of 4 bases from V and 0 bases from J, the junction contained 5 bases not matched to a gene. The DNA for the CDR3 is TGCGCCAGCAGCCCCGGGACAGGCGGCTCTGGAAACACCATATATTTT. Its protein product is CASSPGTGGSGNTIYF.

V is TRBV4-2 and J is TRBJ2-2, with unresolved D. Per the germline V gene, CDR1 is LGHNA and CDR2 is YNFKEQ. The V and J ends lost 0 bases and 0 bases respectively, with 11 bases between them. The CDR3 is made up of 17 amino acids. DNA for the CDR3: TGTGCCAGCAGCCAAGAATTGGGCCGTCCGAACACCGGGGAGCTGTTTTTT. Translated, it gives CASSQELGRPNTGELFF.

The table lists this clonotype with a few counts. The chain is built from TRBV12-3 or TRBV12-4 and TRBJ2-2; 9 nucleotides match TRBD2. The CDR3 runs to 15 residues. V lost 7 bases, J lost 6 bases, and 9 bases stayed unmatched. This CDR3 reads CASTAGLAGAGELFF. The CDR3 nucleotides are TGTGCCAGCACCGCGGGACTAGCTGGAGCCGGGGAGCTGTTTTTT.

The chain employs TRBV20-1 and TRBJ2-1; 8 bases are a match to TRBD2. This CDR3 is built from 14 residues. After removal of 5 bases from V and 2 bases from J, the junction contained 5 bases not matched to a gene. Germline lookup yields CDR1 DFQATT and CDR2 SNEGSKA (reference sequence). This CDR3 reads CSAPPGGAYNEQFF. The CDR3 DNA is TGCAGTGCTCCCCCGGGGGGGGCCTACAATGAGCAGTTCTTC.

This clonotype has a handful of counts. V is TRBV5-1 and J is TRBJ2-1; the D gene is possibly TRBD1 (5 bases). V lost 0 bases and J 0 bases, leaving 10 bases between the germline ends. In germline, CDR1 is SGHRS, CDR2 YFSETQ. The CDR3 spans 16 residues. CDR3 amino acids: CASSLGQTLSYNEQFF. The CDR3 nucleotides read TGCGCCAGCAGCTTGGGACAGACCCTCTCCTACAATGAGCAGTTCTTC.

This chain links TRBV12-3 or TRBV12-4 with TRBJ1-1; D is unresolved. V gave up 5 bases and J gave up 6 bases, with 16 bases separating them. CDR3 size: 14 residues. The CDR3 bases are TGTGCCAGCAGTCCCGACGGGGATACGGCTGAAGCTTTCTTT. Its protein product is CASSPDGDTAEAFF.

The rearrangement uses TRBV20-1 and TRBJ1-2; the match to TRBD1 covers 7 bases. CDR3 size: 14 residues. The germline V gene encodes CDR1 DFQATT and CDR2 SNEGSKA (reference sequence). CDR3 in DNA: TGCAGAATGTGGGACAGCCGATTTAACTATGGCTACACCTTC. Translating gives CRMWDSRFNYGYTF.

The table lists this clonotype with a count of one. This clone may be a read error of a much larger clone one base away. The chain couples TRBV15 to TRBJ1-1, with a weak D call TRBD1 (5 bases). Per the germline V gene, CDR1 is LNHNV and CDR2 is YYDKDF (reference sequence). This CDR3 comprises 14 residues. CDR3 bases: TGTACCACCAGCACGACAGTGACGGTCACTGAAGCTTTCTTT. This translates into CTTSTTVTVTEAFF.

To note about this clonotype: Germline is not matched at one junction end, which may reflect a read error. The rearrangement joins TRBV4-1 to TRBJ1-5, with TRBD1 matching 7 bases. Germline V lookup: CDR1 MGHRA, CDR2 YSYEKL. The CDR3 covers 14 residues. The CDR3 nucleotides are TGCGTCAGCAGCCACACAGGGGCGCAACAGCCCCAGCATTTT. Translation: CVSSHTGAQQPQHF.

J is TRBJ1-2 and V is TRBV5-1; TRBD1 agrees at 7 bases. Germline V gene data show CDR1 as SGHRS and CDR2 as YFSETQ. This CDR3 is 14 amino acids long. V trimming: 1 base; J trimming: 2 bases; junction bases outside the gene matches: 2. The CDR3 here is CASSLQGQNYGYTF. CDR3 coding DNA: TGCGCCAGCAGCTTGCAGGGACAGAACTATGGCTACACCTTC.

This clonotype was detected ten times or more. The J gene is TRBJ2-7, the V gene TRBV29-1; D gene uncertain. The CDR3 extends over 11 amino acids. The V gene lost 5 bases and the J gene lost 7 bases, with 12 bases spanning the gap. Germline CDR1 SQVTM, CDR2 ANQGSEA. DNA for the CDR3: TGCAGCGTTTCGAATGTGGGGGAGCAGTACGTC. Its translation: CSVSNVGEQYV.

This clonotype came up a few times. The CDR3 coding sequence is TGTGCCAGCAGTTTGGTCAGGGGAGCTGAAGCTTTCTTT. Residues: CASSLVRGAEAFF. The rearrangement links TRBV12-3 or TRBV12-4 to TRBJ1-1, with D possibly being TRBD1 (6 bases). The CDR3 is 13 amino acids. Trimming pared 3 bases from V and 6 bases from J, leaving 11 bases between.

This chain joins TRBV6-5 and TRBJ1-6; D is uncertain. Germline loops: CDR1 MNHEY, CDR2 SVGAGI. V was cut by 0 bases and J by 5 bases, with 14 bases left in between. The CDR3 loop spans 17 amino acids. CDR3 residues: CASSYSNNRLDNSPLHF. The CDR3 DNA reads TGTGCCAGCAGTTACTCGAACAATCGGCTCGATAATTCACCCCTCCACTTT.